These 11 T cell receptor beta chains were all obtained from the same sample, sequenced in a study of blood T cell repertoires in COVID-19. Data came from immunoSEQ multiplex PCR; TCRdb stores just in-frame clones and leaves some out. The sample records fewer than 300,000 clones, 70% to 90% being singletons. Sequenced material: peripheral blood. These receptors were taken from a woman in her 30s with acute or convalescent COVID-19.

The genes are TRBV19 and TRBJ1-3; no definite D call. The CDR3 contains 14 residues. V gave up 4 bases and J gave up 0 bases, with 7 bases separating them. Per germline, CDR1 LNHDA and CDR2 SQIVND (reference sequence). CDR3 residues: CASSSAISGNTIYF. CDR3 nucleotides: TGTGCCAGTAGTAGCGCGATCTCTGGAAACACCATATATTTT.

The chain employs TRBV29-1 and TRBJ1-4; D unclear. The germline CDR1 and CDR2 sequences are SQVTM and ANQGSEA. CDR3 length: 14 amino acids. V lost 7 bases, J lost 6 bases, and 18 bases lay in between. CDR3 in DNA: TGCAGCGCCGCCGGAGGAGGAAGGGATGAAAAACTGTTTTTT. Its translation: CSAAGGGRDEKLFF. The full variable domain, with the rest looked up from reference TRBV29-1 and TRBJ1-4, is SAVISQKPSRDICQRGTSLTIQCQVDSQVTMMFWYRQQPGQSLTLIATANQGSEATYESGFVIDKFPISRPNLTFSTLTVSNMSPEDSSIYLCSAAGGGRDEKLFFGSGTQLSVL.

This chain uses TRBV18 with TRBJ2-3, with D perhaps matching TRBD1 (6 bases). V was cut by 8 bases and J by 0 bases, with 15 bases left in between. This CDR3 is built from 15 residues. In germline, CDR1 is KGHSH, CDR2 LQKENI. CDR3 sequence reads: CASPPTGLSTDTQYF. The CDR3 DNA follows: TGTGCCAGCCCGCCCACAGGGCTCAGCACAGATACGCAGTATTTT.

The V gene is TRBV5-4, the J gene TRBJ2-1, with TRBD1 matching over 10 bases. J gave up 4 bases and V 4 bases, and 5 bases lay outside the gene matches. Germline assignment: CDR1 SGHNT and CDR2 YYREEE (reference sequence). This CDR3 spans 15 amino acids. The CDR3 loop is CASSTPGQGYNEQFF. The CDR3 DNA sequence: TGTGCCAGCAGCACCCCGGGACAGGGGTACAATGAGCAGTTCTTC.

This chain uses TRBV19 with TRBJ2-1, with TRBD2 identical over 14 bases. The CDR3 length is 17 residues. Germline CDR1 LNHDA, CDR2 SQIVND (reference sequence). The V segment lost 5 bases and the J segment 6 bases; nucleotides outside the gene matches: 9. CDR3 nucleotide sequence: TGTGCCAGTAGTTTCCCGGGACTAGCGGGAGAGGGCAATGAGCAGTTCTTC. Encoded protein: CASSFPGLAGEGNEQFF.

This chain connects TRBV10-1 to TRBJ1-5; 8 nucleotides line up with TRBD1. This CDR3 is 16 amino acids long. The V and J ends lost 6 bases and 1 base, in that order; junction bases with no gene match: 8. Germline values: CDR1 WNHNN, CDR2 SYGVQD (reference sequence). CDR3 sequence (DNA): TGCGCCAGCAGGCGGACAGGGCTTATGAGCAATCAGCCCCAGCATTTT. This codes for CASRRTGLMSNQPQHF.

Only a few counts were recorded for this clone. V and J are TRBV5-4 and TRBJ1-2, with 10 bases fitting TRBD1. V lost 4 bases, J lost 2 bases, and 11 bases stayed unmatched. This CDR3 region has 17 residues. The V gene's germline CDR1 is SGHNT and CDR2 YYREEE (reference sequence). CDR3 DNA: TGTGCCAGCAGCCAACCATCGGGACAGGGGCGCAACTATGGCTACACCTTC. It yields the protein CASSQPSGQGRNYGYTF.

This chain uses TRBV4-3 with TRBJ1-4, with 12 bases identical to TRBD1. V gave up 4 bases and J gave up 11 bases; unmatched junction bases: 5. The CDR3 is 14 amino acids. Germline CDR1 and CDR2: LGHNA and YSLEER. The CDR3 sequence: CASSPGQGADKLFF. CDR3 sequence (DNA): TGCGCCAGCAGCCCGGGACAGGGGGCTGATAAACTGTTTTTT.

The sample holds a few counts of this clone. This sequence joins TRBV3-1 (or the pseudogene TRBV3-2) and TRBJ2-4, with 11 bases fitting TRBD1. The V gene end was trimmed by 5 bases and the J gene end by 1 base; junction bases not matched to a gene: 10. Germline CDR1 reads LGHDT; CDR2 reads YNNKEL (reference sequence). This CDR3 has 18 residues. The CDR3 DNA is TGTGCCAGCAGCTCCCGGGACAGGGGGTTAATGGCCAAAAACATTCAGTACTTC. Its translation: CASSSRDRGLMAKNIQYF.

The J gene is TRBJ2-1, the V gene TRBV2, with 7 positions matching TRBD2. The J segment lost 4 bases and the V segment lost 7 bases, leaving 7 bases of the junction unmatched. CDR3 size: 14 residues. In germline, CDR1 is SNHLY, CDR2 FYNNEI. This CDR3 is CASKRDYSYNEQFF. CDR3 DNA: TGTGCCAGCAAACGGGACTACTCGTACAATGAGCAGTTCTTC.

V and J are TRBV25-1 and TRBJ1-3; D is possibly TRBD1 (6 bases). Germline V CDR1 and CDR2: MGHDK, SYGVNS. The V and J ends lost 4 bases and 0 bases respectively, with 19 bases between them. This CDR3 contains 18 residues. As DNA, the CDR3 is TGTGCCAGCAGTGGGAACAGGGTAAACCCATCCTCTGGAAACACCATATATTTT. This translates into CASSGNRVNPSSGNTIYF.